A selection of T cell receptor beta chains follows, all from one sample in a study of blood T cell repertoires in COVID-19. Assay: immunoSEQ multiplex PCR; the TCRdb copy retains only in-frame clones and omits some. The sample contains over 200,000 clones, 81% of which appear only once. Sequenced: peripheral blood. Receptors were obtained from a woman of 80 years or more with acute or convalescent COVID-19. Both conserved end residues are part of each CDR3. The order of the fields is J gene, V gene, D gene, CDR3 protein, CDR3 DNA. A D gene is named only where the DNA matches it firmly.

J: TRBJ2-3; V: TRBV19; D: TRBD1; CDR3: CASSGQGADTQYF; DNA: TGTGCCAGTAGCGGACAGGGTGCCGATACGCAGTATTTT
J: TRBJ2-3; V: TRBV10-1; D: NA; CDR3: CASSEVSDSTDTQYF; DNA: TGCGCCAGCAGTGAGGTTTCAGATAGCACAGATACGCAGTATTTT
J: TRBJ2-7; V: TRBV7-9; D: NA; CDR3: CASSLDTTYEQYF; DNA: TGTGCCAGCAGCTTAGATACAACCTACGAGCAGTACTTC
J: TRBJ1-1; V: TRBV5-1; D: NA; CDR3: CASSSDSRYTEAFF; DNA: TGCGCCAGCAGCTCGGACAGTAGATACACTGAAGCTTTCTTT
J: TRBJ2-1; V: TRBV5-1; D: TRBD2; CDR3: CASSLGLAGYNEQFF; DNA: TGCGCCAGCAGCTTGGGGCTAGCGGGATACAATGAGCAGTTCTTC
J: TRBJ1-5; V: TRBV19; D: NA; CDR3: CASSILSGFGNQPQHF; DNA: TGTGCCAGTAGTATACTTTCCGGGTTTGGCAATCAGCCCCAGCATTTT
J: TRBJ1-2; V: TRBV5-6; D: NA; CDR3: CASSPEVNYGYTF; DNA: TGTGCCAGCAGCCCGGAGGTCAACTATGGCTACACCTTC
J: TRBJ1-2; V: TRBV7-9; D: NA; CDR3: CASSSRESSVGSNYGYTF; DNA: TGTGCCAGCAGCTCACGGGAAAGTAGCGTGGGGTCCAACTATGGCTACACCTTC
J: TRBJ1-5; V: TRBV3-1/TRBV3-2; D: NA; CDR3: CASSQRADQPQHF; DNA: TGTGCCAGCAGCCAGCGGGCCGATCAGCCCCAGCATTTT
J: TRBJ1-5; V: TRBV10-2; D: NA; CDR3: CASSPLSNQPQHF; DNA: TGCGCCAGCAGCCCCCTCAGCAATCAGCCCCAGCATTTT